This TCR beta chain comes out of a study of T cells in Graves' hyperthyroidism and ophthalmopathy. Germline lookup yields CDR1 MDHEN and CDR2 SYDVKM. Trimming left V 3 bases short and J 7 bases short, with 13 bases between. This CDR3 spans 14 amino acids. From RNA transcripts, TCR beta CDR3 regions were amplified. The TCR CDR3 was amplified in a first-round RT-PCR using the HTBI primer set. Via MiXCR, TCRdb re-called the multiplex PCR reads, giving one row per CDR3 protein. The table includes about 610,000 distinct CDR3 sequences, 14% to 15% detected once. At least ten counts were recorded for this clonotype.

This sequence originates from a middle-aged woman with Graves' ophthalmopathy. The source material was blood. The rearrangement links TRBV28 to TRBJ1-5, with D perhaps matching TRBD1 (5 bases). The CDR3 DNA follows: TGTGCCAGCAGTTTGTGGGGGTCAGGGCAGCCCCAGCATTTT. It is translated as CASSLWGSGQPQHF. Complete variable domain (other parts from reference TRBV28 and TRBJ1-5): DVKVTQSSRYLVKRTGEKVFLECVQDMDHENMFWYRQDPGLGLRLIYFSYDVKMKEKGDIPEGYSVSREKKERFSLILESASTNQTSMYLCASSLWGSGQPQHFGDGTRLSIL.